This entry features one TCR beta chain sequence. Enrolment of Seattle patients took place during active infection, and they were followed longitudinally. The data are from a study of blood T cell repertoires in COVID-19. The CDR3 sequence is 13 residues long. The V gene end was trimmed by 6 bases and the J gene end by 7 bases; junction bases not matched to a gene: 5. Per germline, CDR1 WNHNN and CDR2 SYGVQD (reference sequence). TCRdb's copy holds only in-frame clones and misses some; the assay was immunoSEQ multiplex PCR. This table holds around 300,000 clones, approximately 90% found once. This receptor was taken from a woman aged 25 to 39 with COVID-19, enrolled during active disease. This sequence joins TRBV10-1 and TRBJ2-2, with TRBD1 matching over 7 bases. Sequencing used peripheral blood. For the CDR3, the DNA is TGCGCCAGCAGGACAGGGCCTGGCGGGGAGCTGTTTTTT. Translated, it gives CASRTGPGGELFF.